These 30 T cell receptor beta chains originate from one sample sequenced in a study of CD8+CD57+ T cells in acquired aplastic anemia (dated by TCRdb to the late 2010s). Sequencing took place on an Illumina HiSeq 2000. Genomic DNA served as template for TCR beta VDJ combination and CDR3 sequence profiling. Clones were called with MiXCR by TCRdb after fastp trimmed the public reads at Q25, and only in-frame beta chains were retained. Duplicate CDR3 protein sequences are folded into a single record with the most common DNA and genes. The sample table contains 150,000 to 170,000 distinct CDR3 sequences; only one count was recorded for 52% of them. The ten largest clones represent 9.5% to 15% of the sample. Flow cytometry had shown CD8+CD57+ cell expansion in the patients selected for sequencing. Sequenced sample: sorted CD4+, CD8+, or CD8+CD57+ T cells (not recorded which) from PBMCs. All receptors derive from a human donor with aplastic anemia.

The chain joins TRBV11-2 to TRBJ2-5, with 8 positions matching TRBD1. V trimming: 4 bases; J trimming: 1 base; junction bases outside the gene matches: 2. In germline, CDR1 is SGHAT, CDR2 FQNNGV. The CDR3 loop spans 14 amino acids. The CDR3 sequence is CASSYGQGQETQYF. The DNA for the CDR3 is TGTGCCAGCAGCTATGGACAGGGCCAAGAGACCCAGTACTTC.

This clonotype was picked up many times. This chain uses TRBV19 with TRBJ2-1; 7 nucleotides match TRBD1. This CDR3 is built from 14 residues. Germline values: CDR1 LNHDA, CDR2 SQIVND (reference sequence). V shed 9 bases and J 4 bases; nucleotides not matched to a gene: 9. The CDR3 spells CASTHRGPYNEQFF. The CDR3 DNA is TGTGCCAGCACGCACAGGGGACCTTACAATGAGCAGTTCTTC.

The CDR3 sequence is CASSRQGRGTEAFF. In DNA form, the CDR3 reads TGTGCCAGTAGTAGACAGGGTAGGGGCACTGAAGCTTTCTTT. This chain joins TRBV19 and TRBJ1-1, with 7 bases lining up with TRBD1. The junction had 6 bases not matched to a gene; V was cut back by 4 bases and J by 4 bases. The CDR3 is made up of 14 amino acids. Germline V gene sequence: CDR1 LNHDA, CDR2 SQIVND (reference sequence).

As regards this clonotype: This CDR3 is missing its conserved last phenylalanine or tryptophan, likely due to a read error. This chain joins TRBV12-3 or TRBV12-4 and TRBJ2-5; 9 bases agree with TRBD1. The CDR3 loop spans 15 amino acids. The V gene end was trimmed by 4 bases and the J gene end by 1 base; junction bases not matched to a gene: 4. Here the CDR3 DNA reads TGTGCCAGCAGTTCAAGACAGGGGGGCCAAGAGACCCAGTACTCC. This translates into CASSSRQGGQETQYS.

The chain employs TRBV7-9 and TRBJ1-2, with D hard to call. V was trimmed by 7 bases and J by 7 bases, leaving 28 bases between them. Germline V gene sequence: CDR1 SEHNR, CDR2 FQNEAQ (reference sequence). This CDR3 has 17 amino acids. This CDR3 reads CASTPARTNTEAFGYTF. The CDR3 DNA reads TGTGCCAGCACCCCGGCCCGGACGAACACTGAAGCTTTTGGCTACACCTTC.

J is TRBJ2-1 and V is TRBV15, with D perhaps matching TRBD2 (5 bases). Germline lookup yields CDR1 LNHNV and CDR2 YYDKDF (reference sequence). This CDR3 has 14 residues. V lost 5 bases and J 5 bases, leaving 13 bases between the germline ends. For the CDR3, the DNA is TGTGCCACCAGCCGGACTGAGAGGCACAATGAGCAGTTCTTC. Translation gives CATSRTERHNEQFF. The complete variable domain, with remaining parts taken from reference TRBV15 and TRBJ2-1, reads DAMVIQNPRYQVTQFGKPVTLSCSQTLNHNVMYWYQQKSSQAPKLLFHYYDKDFNNEADTPDNFQSRRPNTSFCFLDIRSPGLGDTAMYLCATSRTERHNEQFFGPGTRLTVL.

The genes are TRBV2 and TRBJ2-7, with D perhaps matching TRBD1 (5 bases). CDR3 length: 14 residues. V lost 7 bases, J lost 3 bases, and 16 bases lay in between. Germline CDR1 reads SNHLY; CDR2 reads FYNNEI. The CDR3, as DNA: TGTGCCAGCATCCGTCAGGGTCTAGGCTACGAGCAGTACTTC. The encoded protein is CASIRQGLGYEQYF.

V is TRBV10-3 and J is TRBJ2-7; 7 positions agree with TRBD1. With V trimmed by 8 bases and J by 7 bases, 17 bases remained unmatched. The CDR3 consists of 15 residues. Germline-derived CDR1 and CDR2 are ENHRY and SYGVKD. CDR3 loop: CAIDPGQADLQEQYF. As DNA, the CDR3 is TGTGCCATCGATCCAGGACAGGCTGACCTACAAGAGCAGTACTTC.

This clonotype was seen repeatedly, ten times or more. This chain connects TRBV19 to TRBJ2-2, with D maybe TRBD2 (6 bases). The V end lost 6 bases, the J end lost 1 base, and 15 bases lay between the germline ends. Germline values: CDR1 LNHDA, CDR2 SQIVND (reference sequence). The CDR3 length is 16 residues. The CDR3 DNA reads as TGTGCCAGTAGACCCGGGGGACGGAGGAACACCGGGGAGCTGTTTTTT. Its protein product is CASRPGGRRNTGELFF.

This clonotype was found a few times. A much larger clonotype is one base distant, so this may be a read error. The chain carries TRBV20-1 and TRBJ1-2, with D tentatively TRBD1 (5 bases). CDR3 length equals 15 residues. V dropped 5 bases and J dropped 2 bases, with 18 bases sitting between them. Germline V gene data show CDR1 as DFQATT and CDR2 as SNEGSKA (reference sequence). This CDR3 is CSAGHTADINYGYTF. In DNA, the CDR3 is TGCAGTGCTGGACACACCGCGGACATAAACTATGGCTACACCTTC.

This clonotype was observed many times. The CDR3 coding sequence is TGCGCCAGCAGCCAAGATCGTACTAGCTGGTCGCTACCGCAGTATTTT. Translation: CASSQDRTSWSLPQYF. This chain links TRBV4-3 with TRBJ2-3; possible D gene TRBD2, 6 bases. The CDR3 extends over 16 amino acids. Germline V gene lookup returns CDR1 LGHNA and CDR2 YSLEER. V shed 0 bases and J shed 10 bases, with 20 bases lying between them.

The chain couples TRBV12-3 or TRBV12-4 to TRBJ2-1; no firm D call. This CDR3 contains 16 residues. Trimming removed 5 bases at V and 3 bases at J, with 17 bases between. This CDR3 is CASSPPQERSYNEQFF. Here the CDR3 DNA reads TGTGCCAGCAGTCCACCCCAGGAGAGGAGCTACAATGAGCAGTTCTTC.

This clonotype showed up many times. The chain's CDR3 is CASSQYRQGAGGYTF. In DNA form, the CDR3 reads TGTGCCAGCAGCCAATACCGACAGGGGGCTGGAGGCTACACCTTC. This chain uses TRBV16 with TRBJ1-2; 10 bases line up with TRBD1. Per germline, CDR1 KGHSY and CDR2 FQNENV. The junction had 7 bases not matched to a gene; V was cut back by 1 base and J by 8 bases. The length of the CDR3 is 15 residues.

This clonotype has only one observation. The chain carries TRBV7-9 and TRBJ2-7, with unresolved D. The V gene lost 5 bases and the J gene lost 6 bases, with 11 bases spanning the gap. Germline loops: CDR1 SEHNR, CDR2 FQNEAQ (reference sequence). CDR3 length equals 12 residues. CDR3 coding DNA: TGTGCCAGCAGCCTTGGGTATTTCGAGCAGTACTTC. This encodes CASSLGYFEQYF.

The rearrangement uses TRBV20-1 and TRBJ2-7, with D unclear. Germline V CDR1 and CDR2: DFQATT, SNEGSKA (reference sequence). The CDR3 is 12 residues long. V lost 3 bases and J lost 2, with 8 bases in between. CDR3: CSASTPPYEQYF. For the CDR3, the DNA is TGCAGTGCTAGTACACCTCCCTACGAGCAGTACTTC.

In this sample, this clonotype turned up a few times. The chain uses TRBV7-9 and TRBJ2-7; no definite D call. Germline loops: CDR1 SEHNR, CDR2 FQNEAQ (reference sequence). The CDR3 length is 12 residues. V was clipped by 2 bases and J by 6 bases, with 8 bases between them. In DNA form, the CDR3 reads TGTGCCAGCAGCTTAACTGCAAGCGAGCAGTACTTC. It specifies CASSLTASEQYF.

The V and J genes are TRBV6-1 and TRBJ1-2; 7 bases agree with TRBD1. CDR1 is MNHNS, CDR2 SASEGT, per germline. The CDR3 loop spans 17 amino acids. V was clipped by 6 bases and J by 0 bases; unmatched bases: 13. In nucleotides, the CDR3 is TGTGCCAGCAGCAGACAGGGAAAGACAGTAGCTAACTATGGCTACACCTTC. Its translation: CASSRQGKTVANYGYTF.

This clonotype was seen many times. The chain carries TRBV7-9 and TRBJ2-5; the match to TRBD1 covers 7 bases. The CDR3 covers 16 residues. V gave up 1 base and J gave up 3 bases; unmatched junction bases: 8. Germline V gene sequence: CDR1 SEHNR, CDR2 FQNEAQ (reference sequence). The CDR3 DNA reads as TGTGCCAGCAGCTTAGGACCCGGGACAGAGAAAGAGACCCAGTACTTC. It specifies CASSLGPGTEKETQYF.

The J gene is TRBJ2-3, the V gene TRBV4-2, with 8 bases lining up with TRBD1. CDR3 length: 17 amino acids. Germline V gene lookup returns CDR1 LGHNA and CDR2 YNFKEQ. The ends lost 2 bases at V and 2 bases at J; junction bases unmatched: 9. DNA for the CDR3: TGTGCCAGCAGCCAACCCCCCGCAGGGGGCGTCACAGATACGCAGTATTTT. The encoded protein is CASSQPPAGGVTDTQYF.

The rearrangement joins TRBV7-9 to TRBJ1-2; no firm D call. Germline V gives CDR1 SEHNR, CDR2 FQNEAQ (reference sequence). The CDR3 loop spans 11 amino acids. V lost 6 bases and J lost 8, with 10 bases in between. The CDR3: CASSEWEGYTF. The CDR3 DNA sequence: TGTGCCAGCAGTGAATGGGAGGGCTACACCTTC.

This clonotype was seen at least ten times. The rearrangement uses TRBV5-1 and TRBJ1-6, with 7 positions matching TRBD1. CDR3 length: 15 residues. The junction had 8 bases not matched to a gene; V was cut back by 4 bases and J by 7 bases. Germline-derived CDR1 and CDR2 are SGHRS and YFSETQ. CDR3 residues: CASSGKTGTNSPLHF. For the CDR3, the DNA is TGCGCCAGCAGCGGAAAGACAGGGACAAATTCACCCCTCCACTTT.

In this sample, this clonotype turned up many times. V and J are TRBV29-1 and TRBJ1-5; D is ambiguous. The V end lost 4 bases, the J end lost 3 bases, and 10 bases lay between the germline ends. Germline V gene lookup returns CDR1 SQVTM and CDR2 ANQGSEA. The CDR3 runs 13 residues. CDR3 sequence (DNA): TGCAGCGTTGCGCCGGGCCTCAATCAGCCCCAGCATTTT. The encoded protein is CSVAPGLNQPQHF. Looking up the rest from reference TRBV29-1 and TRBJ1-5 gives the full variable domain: SAVISQKPSRDICQRGTSLTIQCQVDSQVTMMFWYRQQPGQSLTLIATANQGSEATYESGFVIDKFPISRPNLTFSTLTVSNMSPEDSSIYLCSVAPGLNQPQHFGDGTRLSIL.

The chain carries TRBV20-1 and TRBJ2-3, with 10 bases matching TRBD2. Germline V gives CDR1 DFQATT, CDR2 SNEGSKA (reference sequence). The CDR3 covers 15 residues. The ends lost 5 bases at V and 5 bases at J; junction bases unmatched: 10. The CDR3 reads CSAPGAGGQRDTQYF. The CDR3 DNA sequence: TGCAGTGCTCCTGGAGCGGGGGGGCAGAGAGATACGCAGTATTTT.

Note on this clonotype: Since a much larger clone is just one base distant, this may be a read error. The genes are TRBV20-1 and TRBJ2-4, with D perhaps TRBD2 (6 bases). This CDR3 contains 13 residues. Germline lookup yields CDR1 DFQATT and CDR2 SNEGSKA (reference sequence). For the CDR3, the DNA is TGCAGCGTTAGCGGTCTCGCGAAAAACCTTCAGTACTTC. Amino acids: CSVSGLAKNLQYF.

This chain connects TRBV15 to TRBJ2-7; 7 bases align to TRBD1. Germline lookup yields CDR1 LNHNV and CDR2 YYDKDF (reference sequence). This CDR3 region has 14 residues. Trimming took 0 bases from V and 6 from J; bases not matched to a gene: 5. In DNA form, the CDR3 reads TGTGCCACCAGCAGAGATACAGGGGCGGCCGAGCAGTACTTC. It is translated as CATSRDTGAAEQYF. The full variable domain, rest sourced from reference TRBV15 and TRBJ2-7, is DAMVIQNPRYQVTQFGKPVTLSCSQTLNHNVMYWYQQKSSQAPKLLFHYYDKDFNNEADTPDNFQSRRPNTSFCFLDIRSPGLGDTAMYLCATSRDTGAAEQYFGPGTRLTVT.

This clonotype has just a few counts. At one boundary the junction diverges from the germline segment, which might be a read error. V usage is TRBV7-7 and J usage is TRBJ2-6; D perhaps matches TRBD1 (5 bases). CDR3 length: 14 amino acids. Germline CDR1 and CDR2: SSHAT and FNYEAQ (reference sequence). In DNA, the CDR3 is TGTGCTAGCAGCCAGGGCAATGGGGCCAACGTCCTGACTTTC. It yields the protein CASSQGNGANVLTF.

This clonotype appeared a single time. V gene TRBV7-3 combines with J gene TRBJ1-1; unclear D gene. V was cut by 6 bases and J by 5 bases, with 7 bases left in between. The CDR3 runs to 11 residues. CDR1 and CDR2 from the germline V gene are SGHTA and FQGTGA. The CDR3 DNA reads TGTGCCAGCAGACAGCGTACTGAAGCTTTCTTT. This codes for CASRQRTEAFF.

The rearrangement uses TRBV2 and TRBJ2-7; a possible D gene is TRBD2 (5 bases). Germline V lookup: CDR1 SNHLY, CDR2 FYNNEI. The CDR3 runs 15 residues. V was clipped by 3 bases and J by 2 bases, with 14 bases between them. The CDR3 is CASSDNAGSTYEQYF. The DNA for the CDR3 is TGTGCCAGCAGTGACAATGCGGGCTCTACCTACGAGCAGTACTTC.

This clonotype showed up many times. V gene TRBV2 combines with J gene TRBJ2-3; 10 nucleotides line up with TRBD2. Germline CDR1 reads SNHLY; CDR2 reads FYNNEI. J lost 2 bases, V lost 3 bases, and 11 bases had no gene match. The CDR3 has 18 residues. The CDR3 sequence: CASSDSGLAGVTTDTQYF. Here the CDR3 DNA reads TGTGCCAGCAGTGATAGTGGGCTAGCGGGGGTCACCACAGATACGCAGTATTTT.

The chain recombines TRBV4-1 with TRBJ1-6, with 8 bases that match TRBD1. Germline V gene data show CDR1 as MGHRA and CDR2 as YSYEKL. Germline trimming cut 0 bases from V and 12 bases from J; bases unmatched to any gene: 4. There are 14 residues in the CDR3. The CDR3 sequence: CASSQEDRVGPLHF. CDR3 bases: TGCGCCAGCAGCCAAGAGGACAGGGTCGGACCCCTCCACTTT.